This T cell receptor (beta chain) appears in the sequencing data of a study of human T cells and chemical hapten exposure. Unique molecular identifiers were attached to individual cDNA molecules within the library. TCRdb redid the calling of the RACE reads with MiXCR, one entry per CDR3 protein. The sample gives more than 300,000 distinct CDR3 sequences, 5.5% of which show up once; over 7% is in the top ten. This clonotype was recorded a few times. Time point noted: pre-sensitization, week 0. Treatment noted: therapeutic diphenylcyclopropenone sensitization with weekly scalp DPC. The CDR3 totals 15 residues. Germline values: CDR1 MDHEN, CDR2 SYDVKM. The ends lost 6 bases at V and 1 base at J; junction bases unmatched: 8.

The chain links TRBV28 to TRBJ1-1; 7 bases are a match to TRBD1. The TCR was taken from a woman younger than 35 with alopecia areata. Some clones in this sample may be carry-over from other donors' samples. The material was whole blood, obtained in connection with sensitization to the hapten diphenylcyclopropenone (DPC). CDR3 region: CASSPQGRGNTEAFF. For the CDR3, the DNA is TGTGCCAGCAGCCCACAGGGGAGGGGGAACACTGAAGCTTTCTTT. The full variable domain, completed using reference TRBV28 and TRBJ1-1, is DVKVTQSSRYLVKRTGEKVFLECVQDMDHENMFWYRQDPGLGLRLIYFSYDVKMKEKGDIPEGYSVSREKKERFSLILESASTNQTSMYLCASSPQGRGNTEAFFGQGTRLTVV.